What follows are 23 T cell receptor beta chains derived from one specimen sequenced in a study of beta chain features in type 1 diabetes. These receptors have no known antigen. Study-level findings and limits: Researchers report that Type 1 diabetes patients had moderately but significantly shorter TCRB CDR3s across all four CD4+ subsets.

TCRB transcripts that were expressed got sequenced, as all of the isolated RNA had been reverse transcribed. The protocol was immunoSEQ multiplex PCR, while the TCRdb copy is restricted to in-frame clones and leaves out a portion. The data show hundreds of thousands of clones, with about an eighth seen just once and about 0.02% held by the top ten. The specimen sequenced was naive CD4+ T cells from blood. The receptor source for this set is a man aged 18 to 30 with type 1 diabetes.

A few counts support this clone. The gene calls are TRBV6-1 and TRBJ1-4, with D uncertain. The CDR3 totals 12 residues. Germline CDR1 reads MNHNS; CDR2 reads SASEGT. The V end was cut by 5 bases, the J end by 7 bases, with 8 bases between. The CDR3 bases are TGTGCCAGCAGTTCTGACCTTGAAAAACTGTTTTTT. It codes for CASSSDLEKLFF.

The V and J genes are TRBV9 and TRBJ2-1; maybe TRBD2 (5 bases). The length of the CDR3 is 15 residues. Germline loops: CDR1 SGDLS, CDR2 YYNGEE. Trimming took off 0 bases at V and 6 bases at J, with 13 bases between the two ends. Here the CDR3 DNA reads TGTGCCAGCAGCGTAGTAGCGTATGAGACCAATGAGCAGTTCTTC. As protein: CASSVVAYETNEQFF.

This clone came up a few times. This chain links TRBV7-2 with TRBJ2-3, with 7 bases lining up with TRBD2. Germline trimming cut 5 bases from V and 4 bases from J; bases unmatched to any gene: 9. Per germline, CDR1 SGHTA and CDR2 FQGNSA. The CDR3 has 15 residues. DNA of the CDR3: TGTGCCAGCAGCGGACCCGGCGGGGGAGCAGATACGCAGTATTTT. Protein sequence: CASSGPGGGADTQYF.

V gene TRBV25-1 combines with J gene TRBJ2-7, with 10 bases matching TRBD1. There are 16 residues in the CDR3. CDR1 and CDR2 (germline): MGHDK, SYGVNS. Trimming at V came to 4 bases and at J to 4 bases, leaving 10 bases not matched to a gene. The CDR3 DNA follows: TGTGCCAGCAGTGCCTCGGGACAGGGGATATTTTACGAGCAGTACTTC. Translating it yields CASSASGQGIFYEQYF.

The chain has TRBV19 and TRBJ2-5, with D tentatively TRBD1 (5 bases). This CDR3 spans 15 amino acids. The V end was cut by 5 bases, the J end by 5 bases, with 18 bases between. Germline values: CDR1 LNHDA, CDR2 SQIVND (reference sequence). In nucleotides, the CDR3 is TGTGCCAGTAGTGACCGACAGACCATAGGGGAGACCCAGTACTTC. Its protein product is CASSDRQTIGETQYF.

This sequence joins TRBV4-1 and TRBJ1-2; a weak D match, TRBD1 (6 bases). The CDR3 runs 15 residues. The V gene's germline CDR1 is MGHRA and CDR2 YSYEKL. Trimming pared 3 bases from V and 8 bases from J, leaving 19 bases between. Here the CDR3 DNA reads TGCGCCAGCAGCCAGGGGCATGCAGGGGTCGGGGGCTACACCTTC. Protein sequence: CASSQGHAGVGGYTF.

This chain connects TRBV11-2 to TRBJ2-2; D is uncertain. Deletions cut 1 base from V and 0 bases from J, with 9 bases between. The CDR3 runs to 16 residues. From germline, CDR1 is SGHAT and CDR2 FQNNGV. CDR3 sequence (DNA): TGTGCCAGCAGCTTAGTAGGCAGACCGAACACCGGGGAGCTGTTTTTT. Translating it yields CASSLVGRPNTGELFF.

Only a few counts were recorded for this clone. This sequence joins TRBV10-3 and TRBJ2-7; D unclear. The germline V gene has CDR1 ENHRY and CDR2 SYGVKD. The CDR3 is made up of 11 amino acids. V was pared by 4 bases and J by 3 bases, with 4 bases between. The CDR3 loop reads CAISVDYEQYF. CDR3 DNA sequence: TGTGCCATCAGTGTTGACTACGAGCAGTACTTC.

This clone was observed a handful of times. The chain couples TRBV30 to TRBJ2-1, with a weak D call TRBD1 (6 bases). Trimming removed 0 bases from V and 7 bases from J, with 16 bases in between. This CDR3 is 15 amino acids long. CDR1 and CDR2 from the germline V gene are GTSNPN and SVGIG (reference sequence). The CDR3 sequence: CAWSVGVGTRNEQFF. CDR3 DNA: TGTGCCTGGAGTGTAGGGGTTGGGACAAGGAATGAGCAGTTCTTC.

This clone was observed a few times. The genes are TRBV5-4 and TRBJ2-5; no reliable D call. The germline V and J ends were trimmed by 0 bases and 2 bases, with 14 bases remaining between them. Germline CDR1 and CDR2: SGHNT and YYREEE (reference sequence). This CDR3 spans 16 amino acids. The CDR3 spells CASSLARSSTQETQYF. The CDR3 region has the DNA TGTGCCAGCAGCTTGGCCCGCTCTTCCACTCAAGAGACCCAGTACTTC.

This clone occurred a few times. The V call is TRBV2, the J call TRBJ2-1, with D perhaps assigned TRBD1 or TRBD2 (6 bases each). This CDR3 is 14 amino acids long. V lost 8 bases and J lost 6, with 17 bases in between. Per the germline V gene, CDR1 is SNHLY and CDR2 is FYNNEI. The CDR3 reads CASWGDIFSNEQFF. CDR3 in DNA: TGTGCCAGCTGGGGGGACATCTTTAGCAATGAGCAGTTCTTC.

In this sample, this clone turned up many times. The gene calls are TRBV7-2 and TRBJ1-3; 8 bases fit TRBD1. This CDR3 is built from 13 residues. Germline CDR1 is SGHTA and CDR2 is FQGNSA. Trimming at V came to 4 bases and at J to 6 bases, leaving 2 bases not matched to a gene. In nucleotides, the CDR3 is TGTGCCAGCAGCTCGGACAGGGCAAACACCATATATTTT. This encodes CASSSDRANTIYF.

The J gene is TRBJ2-3, the V gene TRBV7-2; the D is unclear. The germline CDR1 and CDR2 sequences are SGHTA and FQGNSA. The CDR3 consists of 12 residues. Trimming left V 5 bases short and J 6 bases short, with 9 bases between. This CDR3 reads CASSPQMDTQYF. The CDR3 bases are TGTGCCAGCAGCCCTCAAATGGATACGCAGTATTTT.

The CDR3 is CSVGLMDQPQHF. The CDR3 DNA is TGCAGCGTTGGTTTGATGGATCAGCCCCAGCATTTT. The chain uses TRBV29-1 and TRBJ1-5; D is unclear. Germline CDR1 SQVTM, CDR2 ANQGSEA. CDR3 length equals 12 residues. Trimming cost V 4 bases and J 5 bases, with 9 bases left between them.

The chain uses TRBV28 and TRBJ2-7, with D possibly TRBD2 on 7 matching bases. This CDR3 contains 14 residues. Germline CDR1 reads MDHEN; CDR2 reads SYDVKM. Trimming shortened V by 4 bases and J by 4 bases, and 14 bases separated the two germline ends. CDR3 in DNA: TGTGCCAGCAGTTCCCCCGGGGGGCGGTACGAGCAGTACTTC. It specifies CASSSPGGRYEQYF.

This chain connects TRBV28 to TRBJ2-7; D is possibly TRBD2 (5 bases). The CDR3 has 15 amino acids. Per the germline V gene, CDR1 is MDHEN and CDR2 is SYDVKM. V was shortened by 7 bases and J by 2 bases, with 18 bases between the two germline ends. The CDR3 DNA is TGTGCCAGCACCCCTCGGGGTCTAGGGACCTACGAGCAGTACTTC. It codes for CASTPRGLGTYEQYF. The entire variable domain, with the rest obtained from reference TRBV28 and TRBJ2-7, is as follows: DVKVTQSSRYLVKRTGEKVFLECVQDMDHENMFWYRQDPGLGLRLIYFSYDVKMKEKGDIPEGYSVSREKKERFSLILESASTNQTSMYLCASTPRGLGTYEQYFGPGTRLTVT.

In the case of this clone: Other DNA sequences in the same sample also yield this CDR3. The chain uses TRBV20-1 and TRBJ2-7; D uncertain. The V end lost 5 bases, the J end lost 2 bases, and 7 bases lay between the germline ends. This CDR3 contains 11 residues. Germline-derived CDR1 and CDR2 are DFQATT and SNEGSKA (reference sequence). The chain's CDR3 is CSAPRAYEQYF. The CDR3 bases are TGCAGTGCTCCCCGGGCCTACGAGCAGTACTTC.

This clone was seen a few times. The chain uses TRBV7-8 and TRBJ1-1; D is unclear. CDR3 length: 14 amino acids. Trimming took off 5 bases at V and 0 bases at J, with 10 bases between the two ends. Germline lookup yields CDR1 SGHVS and CDR2 FQNEAQ. The DNA of the CDR3 is TGTGCCAGCAGCCCAAGTGTGGTGAACACTGAAGCTTTCTTT. This gives the protein CASSPSVVNTEAFF.

This clone was observed a handful of times. This chain connects TRBV2 to TRBJ2-5, with unresolved D. The CDR3 totals 12 residues. Per the germline V gene, CDR1 is SNHLY and CDR2 is FYNNEI. V lost 0 bases and J 7 bases, leaving 6 bases between the germline ends. CDR3 loop: CASSEAPGTQYF. Written as DNA, the CDR3 is TGTGCCAGCAGTGAAGCGCCCGGGACCCAGTACTTC.

The chain carries TRBV6-1 and TRBJ2-7; D is unresolved. Germline V CDR1 and CDR2: MNHNS, SASEGT. The germline V and J ends were trimmed by 4 bases and 4 bases, with 14 bases remaining between them. The length of the CDR3 is 14 residues. The CDR3 DNA sequence: TGTGCCAGCAGTGCCTCCCCGGGCGGTTACGAGCAGTACTTC. The encoded protein is CASSASPGGYEQYF.

The chain uses TRBV6-1 and TRBJ1-6, with unresolved D. Trimming took off 3 bases at V and 16 bases at J, with 19 bases between the two ends. CDR1 is MNHNS and CDR2 is SASEGT in the germline V gene. CDR3 size: 14 residues. The CDR3 is CASSEQTWTAKLHF. CDR3 sequence (DNA): TGTGCCAGCAGTGAGCAAACCTGGACGGCCAAACTCCACTTT.

This clone was picked up a small number of times. The chain recombines TRBV30 with TRBJ1-2; D unclear. V was pared by 1 base and J by 2 bases, with 14 bases between. The CDR3 spans 15 residues. CDR1 and CDR2 (germline): GTSNPN, SVGIG (reference sequence). In DNA, the CDR3 is TGTGCCTGGAGTGACCGAAACCGCGCGAACTATGGCTACACCTTC. Protein sequence: CAWSDRNRANYGYTF.

This clone has a handful of counts. The rearrangement uses TRBV11-3 and TRBJ2-3; D is perhaps TRBD1 or TRBD2 (5 bases each). Germline V CDR1 and CDR2: SGHNT, YENEEA. Trimming removed 2 bases from V and 0 bases from J, with 12 bases in between. CDR3 length: 16 residues. CDR3 region: CASSLTGTASTDTQYF. DNA of the CDR3: TGTGCCAGCAGCTTAACGGGGACGGCGAGCACAGATACGCAGTATTTT.